The rows below give T cell receptor beta chains drawn from one sample of a study of radiotherapy plus CTLA-4 blockade in lung cancer. Some clones are missing from TCRdb's copy, which holds only in-frame ones; the method was immunoSEQ multiplex PCR. The data show about 76,000 clones, 78% seen once. Material: peripheral blood, obtained from a patient treated with radiotherapy plus ipilimumab. These receptors were taken from a human donor with non-small cell lung cancer whose response to radiotherapy plus ipilimumab could not be evaluated. Some clones in this sample may be carry-over from other donors' samples. CDR3s leave out the opening cysteine and the closing phenylalanine or tryptophan.

J gene: TRBJ2-7
CDR3 length: 11
V gene: TRBV6-5
CDR3 protein: ASSYSSSYEQY

J gene: TRBJ1-4
CDR3 length: 13
V gene: TRBV7-9
CDR3 protein: ASSPTGGAGEKLF

J gene: TRBJ2-2
CDR3 length: 15
V gene: TRBV5-1
CDR3 protein: ASSFSLTKPNTGELF

J gene: TRBJ2-5
CDR3 length: 13
V gene: TRBV5-5
CDR3 protein: ASSVTGQGVETQY

J gene: TRBJ2-5
CDR3 length: 11
V gene: TRBV7-3
CDR3 protein: ASSPGGGETQY

J gene: TRBJ1-2
CDR3 length: 12
V gene: TRBV10-1
CDR3 protein: ASSEDREDYGYT

J gene: TRBJ1-2
CDR3 length: 12
V gene: TRBV6-6
CDR3 protein: ASSYGGGDYGYT

J gene: TRBJ1-1
CDR3 length: 12
V gene: TRBV28
CDR3 protein: ASSLNQGGAEAF

J gene: TRBJ1-6
CDR3 length: 11
V gene: TRBV6-5
CDR3 protein: ASSYAEVSPLH

J gene: TRBJ2-5
CDR3 length: 13
V gene: TRBV27
CDR3 protein: ASSVTSGRQETQY

J gene: TRBJ1-1
CDR3 length: 10
V gene: TRBV5-1
CDR3 protein: ASSLGQTEAF

J gene: TRBJ1-1
CDR3 length: 12
V gene: TRBV6-5
CDR3 protein: ASSYLDRVTEAF

J gene: TRBJ1-2
CDR3 length: 15
V gene: TRBV19
CDR3 protein: ASSSRGRTGGVYGYT

J gene: TRBJ2-1
CDR3 length: 10
V gene: TRBV2
CDR3 protein: ASRSLRNEQF

J gene: TRBJ1-2
CDR3 length: 11
V gene: TRBV19
CDR3 protein: ASKGIANYGYT

J gene: TRBJ1-2
CDR3 length: 15
V gene: TRBV28
CDR3 protein: ASSSSGQGKSNYGYT

J gene: TRBJ1-1
CDR3 length: 11
V gene: TRBV7-2
CDR3 protein: ASSLGGQGTAF

J gene: TRBJ1-4
CDR3 length: 11
V gene: TRBV12-5
CDR3 protein: ASGPGVNEKLF

J gene: TRBJ1-3
CDR3 length: 13
V gene: TRBV4-1
CDR3 protein: ASSQGLVPGNTIY

J gene: TRBJ1-2
CDR3 length: 10
V gene: TRBV7-9
CDR3 protein: ASSPGDYGYT

J gene: TRBJ1-4
CDR3 length: 15
V gene: TRBV5-4
CDR3 protein: ASSLGQGSTTNEKLF

J gene: TRBJ1-1
CDR3 length: 13
V gene: TRBV10-3
CDR3 protein: AISALGGQNTEAF

J gene: TRBJ2-1
CDR3 length: 12
V gene: TRBV28
CDR3 protein: AGDGGLGRNEQF

J gene: TRBJ2-7
CDR3 length: 11
V gene: TRBV10-3
CDR3 protein: AISESDLVEQY

J gene: TRBJ2-2
CDR3 length: 12
V gene: TRBV9
CDR3 protein: ASSAFGSTGELF

J gene: TRBJ2-1
CDR3 length: 15
V gene: TRBV7-2
CDR3 protein: ASSLEGSGAPYNEQF

J gene: TRBJ1-2
CDR3 length: 14
V gene: TRBV5-1
CDR3 protein: ASSSGGPTGINGYT

J gene: TRBJ1-3
CDR3 length: 9
V gene: TRBV28
CDR3 protein: ASSLFAEEY

J gene: TRBJ2-7
CDR3 length: 12
V gene: TRBV28
CDR3 protein: ASSPLGAVYEQY

J gene: TRBJ1-4
CDR3 length: 10
V gene: TRBV29-1
CDR3 protein: SVGGQNEKLF

J gene: TRBJ2-5
CDR3 length: 13
V gene: TRBV18
CDR3 protein: ASSPNRDRQETQY

J gene: TRBJ2-6
CDR3 length: 16
V gene: TRBV5-1
CDR3 protein: ASSSIPTGSSGANVLT

J gene: TRBJ2-1
CDR3 length: 13
V gene: TRBV4-3
CDR3 protein: ASSQDGGQGNEQF

J gene: TRBJ1-5
CDR3 length: 15
V gene: TRBV5-1
CDR3 protein: ASSLGDRGLGNQPQH

J gene: TRBJ2-1
CDR3 length: 12
V gene: TRBV6-5
CDR3 protein: ASSYVGGLNEQF

J gene: TRBJ1-4
CDR3 length: 13
V gene: TRBV27
CDR3 protein: ASMPQGATNEKLF

J gene: TRBJ2-6
CDR3 length: 12
V gene: TRBV7-7
CDR3 protein: ASSDNPGANVLT

J gene: TRBJ2-3
CDR3 length: 13
V gene: TRBV28
CDR3 protein: ASSLFAGGPNPQY

J gene: TRBJ2-1
CDR3 length: 11
V gene: TRBV11-2
CDR3 protein: ASSLGRPNEQF

J gene: TRBJ2-1
CDR3 length: 12
V gene: TRBV10-3
CDR3 protein: AISARDTDNEQF

J gene: TRBJ2-5
CDR3 length: 14
V gene: TRBV14
CDR3 protein: ASSLFGSGARETQY

J gene: .
CDR3 length: 13
V gene: TRBV25-1
CDR3 protein: ASSELFSGEETQY

J gene: TRBJ1-5
CDR3 length: 15
V gene: TRBV7-8
CDR3 protein: ASSQHSGTDINQPQH

J gene: TRBJ1-1
CDR3 length: 10
V gene: TRBV6-1
CDR3 protein: ASSERGVEAF

J gene: TRBJ2-7
CDR3 length: 12
V gene: TRBV19
CDR3 protein: ATAAGGSSYEQY

J gene: TRBJ1-3
CDR3 length: 12
V gene: TRBV9
CDR3 protein: ASSVEGSGNTIY

J gene: .
CDR3 length: 12
V gene: TRBV10-3
CDR3 protein: AISGTGQLYEQY

J gene: TRBJ1-5
CDR3 length: 14
V gene: TRBV19
CDR3 protein: ASSALRAGGNQPQH

J gene: TRBJ2-7
CDR3 length: 14
V gene: TRBV4-1
CDR3 protein: ASSQDRTGAIYEQY

J gene: TRBJ1-3
CDR3 length: 15
V gene: TRBV19
CDR3 protein: ASSNPPRQSRGNTIY

J gene: TRBJ2-7
CDR3 length: 11
V gene: TRBV28
CDR3 protein: ATRRTETYEQY

J gene: TRBJ2-3
CDR3 length: 13
V gene: TRBV7-9
CDR3 protein: ASSLAQGPGDTQY

J gene: TRBJ1-4
CDR3 length: 12
V gene: TRBV9
CDR3 protein: ASSATGGAEKLF

J gene: TRBJ2-1
CDR3 length: 14
V gene: TRBV5-1
CDR3 protein: ASSPRGRGGSNEQF

J gene: TRBJ2-2
CDR3 length: 14
V gene: TRBV19
CDR3 protein: ASSMRQGRGTGELF